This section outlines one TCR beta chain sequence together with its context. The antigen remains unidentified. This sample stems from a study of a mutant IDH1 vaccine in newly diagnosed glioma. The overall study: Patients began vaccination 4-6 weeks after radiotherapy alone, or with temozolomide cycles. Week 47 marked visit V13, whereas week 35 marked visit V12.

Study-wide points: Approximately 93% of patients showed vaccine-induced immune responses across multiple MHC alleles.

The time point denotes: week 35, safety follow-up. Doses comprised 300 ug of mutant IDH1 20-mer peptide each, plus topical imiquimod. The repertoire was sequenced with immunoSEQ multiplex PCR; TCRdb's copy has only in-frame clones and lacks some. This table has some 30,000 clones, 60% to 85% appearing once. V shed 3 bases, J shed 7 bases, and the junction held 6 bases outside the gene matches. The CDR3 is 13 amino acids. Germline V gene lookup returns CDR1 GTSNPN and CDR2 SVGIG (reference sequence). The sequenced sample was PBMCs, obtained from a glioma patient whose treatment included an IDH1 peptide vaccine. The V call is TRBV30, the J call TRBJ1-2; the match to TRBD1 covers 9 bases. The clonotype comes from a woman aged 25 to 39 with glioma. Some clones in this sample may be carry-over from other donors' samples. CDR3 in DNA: TGTGCCTGGAGGATACAGGGGGCTGGTGGCTACACCTTC. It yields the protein CAWRIQGAGGYTF.